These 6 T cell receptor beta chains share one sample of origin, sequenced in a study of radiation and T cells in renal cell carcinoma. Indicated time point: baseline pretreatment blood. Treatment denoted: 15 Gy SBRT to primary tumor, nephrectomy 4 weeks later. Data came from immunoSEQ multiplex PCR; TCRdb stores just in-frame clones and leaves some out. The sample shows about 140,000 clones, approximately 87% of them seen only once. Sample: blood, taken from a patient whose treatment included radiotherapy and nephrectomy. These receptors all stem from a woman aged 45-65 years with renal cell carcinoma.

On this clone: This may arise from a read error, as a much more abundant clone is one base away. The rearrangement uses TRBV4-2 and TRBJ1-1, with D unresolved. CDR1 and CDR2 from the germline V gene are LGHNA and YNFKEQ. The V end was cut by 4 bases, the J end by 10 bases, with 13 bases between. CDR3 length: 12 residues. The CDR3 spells CASSLNNGGAFF. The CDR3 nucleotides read TGTGCCAGCAGCCTAAACAACGGTGGAGCTTTCTTT.

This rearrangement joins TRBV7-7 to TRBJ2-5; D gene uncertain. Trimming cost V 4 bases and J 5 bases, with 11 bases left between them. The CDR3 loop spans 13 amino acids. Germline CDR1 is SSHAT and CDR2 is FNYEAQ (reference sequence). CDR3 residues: CASSSSIRETQYF. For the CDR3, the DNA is TGTGCCAGCAGCTCAAGTATTCGGGAGACCCAGTACTTC.

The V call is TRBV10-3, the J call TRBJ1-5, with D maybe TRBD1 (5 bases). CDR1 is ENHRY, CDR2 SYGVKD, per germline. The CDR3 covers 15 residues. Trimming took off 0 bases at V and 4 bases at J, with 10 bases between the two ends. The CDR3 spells CAISESGVWNQPQHF. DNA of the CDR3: TGTGCCATCAGTGAGTCGGGGGTGTGGAATCAGCCCCAGCATTTT.

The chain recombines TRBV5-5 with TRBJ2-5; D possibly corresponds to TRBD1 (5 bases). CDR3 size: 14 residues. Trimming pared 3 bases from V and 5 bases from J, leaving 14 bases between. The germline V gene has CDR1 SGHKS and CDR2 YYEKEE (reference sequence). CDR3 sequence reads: CASSSVQGQETQYF. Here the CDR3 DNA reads TGTGCCAGCAGCTCCGTTCAGGGCCAGGAGACCCAGTACTTC. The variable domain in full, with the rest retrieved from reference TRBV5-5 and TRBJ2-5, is DAGVTQSPTHLIKTRGQQVTLRCSPISGHKSVSWYQQVLGQGPQFIFQYYEKEERGRGNFPDRFSARQFPNYSSELNVNALLLGDSALYLCASSSVQGQETQYFGPGTRLLVL.

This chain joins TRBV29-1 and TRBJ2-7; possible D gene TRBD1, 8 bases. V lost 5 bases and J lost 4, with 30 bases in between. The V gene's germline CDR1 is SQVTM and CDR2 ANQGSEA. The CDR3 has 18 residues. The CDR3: CSVRKTGAGEPFGYEQYF. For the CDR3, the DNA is TGCAGCGTTAGGAAGACAGGGGCGGGGGAGCCTTTTGGGTACGAGCAGTACTTC.

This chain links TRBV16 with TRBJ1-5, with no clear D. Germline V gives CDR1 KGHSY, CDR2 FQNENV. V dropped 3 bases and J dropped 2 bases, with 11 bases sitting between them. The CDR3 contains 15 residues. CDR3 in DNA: TGTGCCAGCAGCCAGGCAGCATACCGCAATCAGCCCCAGCATTTT. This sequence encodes CASSQAAYRNQPQHF.